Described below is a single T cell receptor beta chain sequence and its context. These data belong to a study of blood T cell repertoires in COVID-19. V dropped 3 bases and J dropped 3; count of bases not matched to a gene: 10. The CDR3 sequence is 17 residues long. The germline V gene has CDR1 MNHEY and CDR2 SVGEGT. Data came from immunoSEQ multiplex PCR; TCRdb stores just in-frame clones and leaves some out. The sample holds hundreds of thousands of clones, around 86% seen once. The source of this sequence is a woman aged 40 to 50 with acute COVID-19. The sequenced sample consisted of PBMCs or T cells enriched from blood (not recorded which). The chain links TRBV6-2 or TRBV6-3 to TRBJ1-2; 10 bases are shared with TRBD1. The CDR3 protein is CASSYPPGQGLDYGYTF. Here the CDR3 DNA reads TGTGCCAGCAGTTATCCCCCGGGACAGGGGCTGGACTATGGCTACACCTTC.